Each of the 3 T cell receptor beta chains below was sequenced from the same sample in a study of shared clonotypes between healthy human individuals. The protocol was immunoSEQ multiplex PCR, while the TCRdb copy is restricted to in-frame clones and leaves out a portion. The repertoire holds over a million clones, with nearly 99% as singletons. The sample comprised naive CD4+ T cells sorted from blood. The subset: CD45RA+ positively selected. All receptors derive from a young man in good health.

The J gene is TRBJ2-1, the V gene TRBV6-1; the D gene is possibly TRBD2 (6 bases). Germline V gives CDR1 MNHNS, CDR2 SASEGT. The CDR3 contains 15 residues. With 4 bases removed from V and 8 bases from J, the gap between germline ends came to 18 bases. DNA of the CDR3: TGTGCCAGCAGTGCCTTGAGCGGGTTCTTTCATGAGCAGTTCTTC. It is translated as CASSALSGFFHEQFF.

The chain carries TRBV2 and TRBJ1-5; TRBD1 aligns across 7 bases. The CDR3 loop spans 16 amino acids. The J segment lost 0 bases and the V segment lost 4 bases, leaving 6 bases of the junction unmatched. The germline gives CDR1 SNHLY, CDR2 FYNNEI. The CDR3 here is CASSGGGGYSNQPQHF. The CDR3 bases are TGTGCCAGCAGTGGGGGAGGGGGCTATAGCAATCAGCCCCAGCATTTT.

The J gene is TRBJ2-2, the V gene TRBV9; 12 bases agree with TRBD2. CDR1 and CDR2 (germline): SGDLS, YYNGEE. The V and J ends lost 4 bases and 1 base, in that order; junction bases with no gene match: 5. This CDR3 is 17 amino acids long. The CDR3 is CASSQLAGGRNTGELFF. CDR3 DNA: TGTGCCAGCAGCCAACTAGCGGGAGGCCGGAACACCGGGGAGCTGTTTTTT.